The 28 T cell receptor beta chains given below trace back to one sample, sequenced in a study of blood T cells in healthy people across ages. Alongside a J-beta primer mix, a sample-barcoded 5' primer served in a second PCR lasting about 7 to 12 cycles. MiXCR, run by TCRdb on the 5' RACE reads, gives a single entry per CDR3 protein. The repertoire includes over 700,000 distinct CDR3 sequences, roughly 25% of them detected once, and roughly a tenth sits in the top ten. These data were also reused for a study on T cells of mothers and their children.

Sequenced sample: blood. These TCRs come from a boy younger than 18 in good health.

This clonotype occurred a few times. The chain carries TRBV10-3 and TRBJ2-7; 9 bases line up with TRBD1. The CDR3 length is 13 residues. CDR1 and CDR2 from the germline V gene are ENHRY and SYGVKD. Trimming cost V 7 bases and J 5 bases; bases outside gene matches: 6. CDR3 sequence (DNA): TGTGCCATCATGTCCTGGGACAGGGACGAGCAGTACTTC. Its protein is CAIMSWDRDEQYF.

The chain joins TRBV5-5 to TRBJ1-1, with TRBD1 matching over 8 bases. Looked up from germline, CDR1 is SGHKS and CDR2 is YYEKEE (reference sequence). V was clipped by 7 bases and J by 4 bases; unmatched bases: 9. This CDR3 contains 14 residues. The CDR3 nucleotides are TGTGCCAGCCAGGCAGGGGGCTATATCACTGAAGCTTTCTTT. Translating it yields CASQAGGYITEAFF.

This clonotype showed up many times. The J gene is TRBJ2-5, the V gene TRBV29-1; D is unclear. This CDR3 comprises 11 residues. Germline assignment: CDR1 SQVTM and CDR2 ANQGSEA. V lost 4 bases to trimming and J lost 2 bases, with 5 bases between them. CDR3 sequence reads: CSVVGQETQYF. CDR3 sequence (DNA): TGCAGCGTTGTAGGGCAAGAGACCCAGTACTTC. Looking up the rest from reference TRBV29-1 and TRBJ2-5 gives the full variable domain: SAVISQKPSRDICQRGTSLTIQCQVDSQVTMMFWYRQQPGQSLTLIATANQGSEATYESGFVIDKFPISRPNLTFSTLTVSNMSPEDSSIYLCSVVGQETQYFGPGTRLLVL.

This clonotype was seen a few times. This rearrangement joins TRBV3-1 to TRBJ2-4; maybe TRBD2 (7 bases). The ends were cut back, 0 bases at V and 8 bases at J, with 11 bases in the middle. The CDR3 totals 14 residues. Germline CDR1 is LGHDT and CDR2 is YNNKEL (reference sequence). CDR3 region: CASSQDGRGDIQYF. The CDR3 DNA is TGTGCCAGCAGCCAAGATGGGAGGGGGGACATTCAGTACTTC.

The table lists this clonotype with a few counts. This chain's CDR3 is CASSQEQKNTEAFF. DNA for the CDR3: TGTGCCAGCAGCCAAGAGCAAAAGAACACTGAAGCTTTCTTT. This rearrangement joins TRBV3-1 to TRBJ1-1; D uncertain. CDR3 length equals 14 residues. CDR1 is LGHDT, CDR2 YNNKEL, per germline (reference sequence). V lost 0 bases and J 1 base, leaving 6 bases between the germline ends.

The V and J genes are TRBV24-1 and TRBJ2-5; 7 nucleotides line up with TRBD2. Germline V gene sequence: CDR1 KGHDR, CDR2 SFDVKD. The CDR3 has 13 amino acids. Trimming removed 7 bases from V and 2 bases from J; junction bases left unmatched: 3. The CDR3 is CATRSGVQETQYF. CDR3 nucleotides: TGTGCCACCAGAAGCGGGGTACAAGAGACCCAGTACTTC.

Here the CDR3 DNA reads TGCGCCAGCAGCCAAGGACAGGGTAGGAGGGCCCAGTACTTC. This gives the protein CASSQGQGRRAQYF. The chain couples TRBV5-1 to TRBJ2-5; the match to TRBD1 covers 8 bases. The CDR3 consists of 14 residues. Germline trimming cut 4 bases from V and 9 bases from J; bases unmatched to any gene: 11. Germline V lookup: CDR1 SGHRS, CDR2 YFSETQ.

This rearrangement joins TRBV5-1 to TRBJ1-1; TRBD1 aligns across 9 bases. V lost 3 bases and J lost 8; bases outside the gene matches: 8. Per germline, CDR1 SGHRS and CDR2 YFSETQ. The CDR3 is made up of 14 amino acids. The CDR3 loop reads CASSSPRTGAEAFF. As DNA, the CDR3 is TGCGCCAGCAGCTCGCCCCGGACAGGGGCAGAAGCTTTCTTT.

Concerning this clonotype itself: It is likely a read error, because the conserved phenylalanine at the end of the CDR3 is missing. The CDR3 loop reads CASSPKAGHLNEQFV. The DNA of the CDR3 is TGTGCCAGCAGCCCCAAGGCGGGACACTTGAATGAGCAGTTCGTC. This chain links TRBV11-2 with TRBJ2-1; D tentatively reads TRBD1 or TRBD2 (6 bases each). The CDR3 has 15 residues. CDR1 and CDR2 from the germline V gene are SGHAT and FQNNGV. V was trimmed by 5 bases and J by 7 bases, leaving 18 bases between them.

This chain joins TRBV20-1 and TRBJ2-1; D unclear. Germline V lookup: CDR1 DFQATT, CDR2 SNEGSKA (reference sequence). V was shortened by 1 base and J by 3 bases, with 10 bases between the two germline ends. There are 14 residues in the CDR3. The CDR3, as DNA: TGCAGTGCTAGAGTAAGGGTCCACTACAATGAGCAGTTCTTC. Translating gives CSARVRVHYNEQFF.

Remarks on this clonotype: The CDR3 end shows no conserved phenylalanine or tryptophan, and so a read error is likely. The gene calls are TRBV13 and TRBJ2-1; weak D call: TRBD1 (6 bases). Trimming removed 0 bases at V and 4 bases at J, with 10 bases between. Germline loops: CDR1 PRHDT, CDR2 FYEKMQ (reference sequence). This CDR3 has 15 residues. CDR3 bases: TGTGCCAGCAGCTTAGGAGGACAGCTATACAATGAGCAGTTCCTC. Translated, it gives CASSLGGQLYNEQFL.

The chain employs TRBV29-1 and TRBJ1-2; 7 positions agree with TRBD1. The CDR3 is 13 residues long. J lost 2 bases, V lost 6 bases, and 6 bases had no gene match. Germline V gene sequence: CDR1 SQVTM, CDR2 ANQGSEA. The CDR3 coding sequence is TGCAGCGTGGGACAGCAAGCAAACTATGGCTACACCTTC. It yields the protein CSVGQQANYGYTF.

This clonotype was picked up a small number of times. The CDR3 is CSARAGGQGPREAFF. In nucleotides, the CDR3 is TGCAGTGCTAGAGCCGGGGGGCAGGGCCCACGGGAAGCTTTCTTT. The rearrangement uses TRBV20-1 and TRBJ1-1; a weak D match, TRBD1 (6 bases). The CDR3 sequence is 15 residues long. Germline CDR1 DFQATT, CDR2 SNEGSKA (reference sequence). Trimming removed 1 base at V and 8 bases at J, with 20 bases between.

The V call is TRBV29-1, the J call TRBJ1-2, with 9 bases identical to TRBD1. V dropped 3 bases and J dropped 3; count of bases not matched to a gene: 5. The CDR3 totals 14 residues. Germline V gene data show CDR1 as SQVTM and CDR2 as ANQGSEA. The CDR3 sequence: CSVDLQGADYGYTF. The CDR3 region has the DNA TGCAGCGTTGATTTACAGGGGGCTGACTATGGCTACACCTTC. Full variable domain (rest looked up from reference TRBV29-1 and TRBJ1-2): SAVISQKPSRDICQRGTSLTIQCQVDSQVTMMFWYRQQPGQSLTLIATANQGSEATYESGFVIDKFPISRPNLTFSTLTVSNMSPEDSSIYLCSVDLQGADYGYTFGSGTRLTVV.

This clonotype was counted between two and nine times. J is TRBJ2-5 and V is TRBV7-2; no firm D call. This CDR3 has 14 residues. Germline-derived CDR1 and CDR2 are SGHTA and FQGNSA. V lost 7 bases and J lost 3, with 15 bases in between. CDR3 in amino acids: CASTAPGPKETQYF. The CDR3 coding sequence is TGTGCCAGCACGGCTCCGGGTCCTAAAGAGACCCAGTACTTC.

V usage is TRBV9 and J usage is TRBJ2-7; maybe TRBD2 (5 bases). The CDR3 has 14 residues. V lost 0 bases, J lost 1 base, and 8 bases lay in between. Germline V CDR1 and CDR2: SGDLS, YYNGEE. CDR3 sequence reads: CASSVDGESYEQYF. As DNA, the CDR3 is TGTGCCAGCAGCGTAGATGGGGAGTCCTACGAGCAGTACTTC.

The gene calls are TRBV20-1 and TRBJ2-3; 12 bases agree with TRBD2. V was clipped by 3 bases and J by 2 bases; unmatched bases: 6. The CDR3 extends over 16 amino acids. Germline V gene data show CDR1 as DFQATT and CDR2 as SNEGSKA (reference sequence). CDR3: CSARRLAGGSTDTQYF. The DNA for the CDR3 is TGCAGTGCTAGGCGTCTAGCGGGAGGGTCCACAGATACGCAGTATTTT.

The chain links TRBV5-1 to TRBJ2-1; no definite D call. The CDR3 runs 13 residues. V dropped 1 base and J dropped 9 bases, with 11 bases sitting between them. CDR1 is SGHRS, CDR2 YFSETQ, per germline. CDR3 region: CASSLNTMGEQFF. The CDR3 DNA reads as TGCGCCAGCAGCTTGAACACAATGGGTGAGCAGTTCTTC.

The chain recombines TRBV3-1 with TRBJ2-5, with 12 bases fitting TRBD2. Germline CDR1 reads LGHDT; CDR2 reads YNNKEL (reference sequence). The CDR3 runs 18 residues. J was trimmed by 2 bases and V by 2 bases; bases with no gene match: 9. As DNA, the CDR3 is TGTGCCAGCAGCCAAAAAGGGGAGACTAGCGGGGGACAAGAGACCCAGTACTTC. Protein: CASSQKGETSGGQETQYF.

This clonotype was counted only a few times. The V gene is TRBV12-3 or TRBV12-4, the J gene TRBJ2-5; 10 bases are a match to TRBD2. The DNA matches TRBJ2-1 better at its end, which makes the J call doubtful. CDR3 length: 15 amino acids. CDR3 protein: CASSQLAGTYNEQFF. The DNA for the CDR3 is TGTGCCAGCAGTCAACTAGCGGGAACCTACAATGAGCAGTTCTTC.

This clonotype came up a few times. V is TRBV29-1 and J is TRBJ2-2; maybe TRBD1 (6 bases). Per germline, CDR1 SQVTM and CDR2 ANQGSEA. V lost 6 bases and J lost 3, with 17 bases in between. The CDR3 spans 15 residues. CDR3 bases: TGCAGCGTGACAACAGGGTCTTCCCACACCGGGGAGCTGTTTTTT. This gives the protein CSVTTGSSHTGELFF.

The table lists this clonotype with a few counts. V gene TRBV6-1 combines with J gene TRBJ2-1; 8 bases map to TRBD2. The CDR3 runs 19 residues. After removal of 5 bases from V and 0 bases from J, the junction contained 15 bases not matched to a gene. Germline V CDR1 and CDR2: MNHNS, SASEGT. CDR3 amino acids: CASSKSGGTVLSSYNEQFF. In DNA, the CDR3 is TGTGCCAGCAGTAAAAGCGGGGGAACTGTCTTAAGCTCCTACAATGAGCAGTTCTTC.

This clonotype was observed a few times. The chain carries TRBV28 and TRBJ2-1; D call uncertain. Trimming took off 2 bases at V and 7 bases at J, with 12 bases between the two ends. The CDR3 loop spans 14 amino acids. Germline V gene lookup returns CDR1 MDHEN and CDR2 SYDVKM. The CDR3 is CASSLDDSGNEQFF. The CDR3 nucleotides read TGTGCCAGCAGTTTAGACGACTCCGGGAATGAGCAGTTCTTC.

This clonotype was seen more than once but under ten times. A read error may produce the germline difference seen at one junction end. The chain links TRBV9 to TRBJ2-5, with D perhaps matching TRBD2 (5 bases). Looked up from germline, CDR1 is SGDLS and CDR2 is YYNGEE. The CDR3 is 15 residues long. DNA of the CDR3: TGTGCCAGCAGCGTAGAGGCCACTAGTTACCACGAGCAGCACTTC. Its protein is CASSVEATSYHEQHF.

This clonotype was observed a few times. The rearrangement uses TRBV5-1 and TRBJ2-5; maybe TRBD2 (7 bases). Germline values: CDR1 SGHRS, CDR2 YFSETQ. The CDR3 totals 16 residues. V was pared by 0 bases and J by 3 bases, with 15 bases between. The CDR3 sequence is CASSLDRAGAEETQYF. CDR3 sequence (DNA): TGCGCCAGCAGCTTGGATAGGGCGGGGGCTGAAGAGACCCAGTACTTC.

This clonotype was counted a few times. The chain combines TRBV7-2 with TRBJ2-1; TRBD2 aligns across 9 bases. CDR3 length: 14 residues. The V segment lost 1 base and the J segment 7 bases; nucleotides outside the gene matches: 2. Germline CDR1 is SGHTA and CDR2 is FQGNSA. The CDR3 DNA reads as TGTGCCAGCAGCTTAGTTAGCGGGGGAAATGAGCAGTTCTTC. As protein: CASSLVSGGNEQFF.

The J gene is TRBJ2-4, the V gene TRBV27; D perhaps matches TRBD1 (5 bases). V shed 4 bases and J shed 6 bases, with 10 bases lying between them. The CDR3 is made up of 13 amino acids. Germline assignment: CDR1 MNHEY and CDR2 SMNVEV (reference sequence). The CDR3 DNA is TGTGCCAGCAGTTCGGTTCAGGGAAACATTCAGTACTTC. Amino acid sequence: CASSSVQGNIQYF.

This clonotype was recorded once. The CDR3 region is CASSQDEAGLDEQYF. CDR3 sequence (DNA): TGTGCCAGCAGCCAAGATGAGGCAGGGCTGGACGAGCAGTACTTC. The chain has TRBV4-2 and TRBJ2-5, with D perhaps matching TRBD1 (5 bases). TRBJ2-7 matches the DNA end more closely, so the J call is doubtful. Germline values: CDR1 LGHNA, CDR2 YNFKEQ. CDR3 size: 15 residues.